What follows is one T cell receptor beta chain and its context. As yet, its antigen is unknown. Both 60 Vbeta primers and 13 Jbeta primers went into the PCR. The table came from immunoSEQ multiplex PCR; TCRdb's copy has only in-frame clones and leaves some out. The data contain about 110,000 clones, under 90% of them seen just once; the ten biggest clones take up around 2.2%. The data were taken from a study of cytomegalovirus exposure and HLA in healthy donors. Overall study: Among the roughly 380 donors who were genotyped, 81% fell in the genetic ancestry cluster that is associated with self-reported Caucasian donors.

Trimming removed 7 bases from V and 7 bases from J, with 15 bases in between. The germline CDR1 and CDR2 sequences are SGHRS and YFSETQ. The CDR3 length is 12 residues. General study findings and limits: Among the most significant clusters, several appeared linked to common viral pathogens in a later analysis. Later on, analysis showed that most CMV-associated TCR beta chains appeared to be HLA-restricted. Other equally common chains were less clonally expanded than HLA-associated TCR beta chains, a later analysis showed.

The TCR was taken from a woman aged 25 to 45 in good health and CMV-seronegative. This chain connects TRBV5-1 to TRBJ2-7, with TRBD2 as a possible D gene (6 bases). Sequenced material: PBMCs. As DNA, the CDR3 is TGCGCCAGCGGATTGGGACTTGGGGAGCAGTACTTC. Protein product: CASGLGLGEQYF.